This TCR beta chain was identified during a study of T cell clonotyping in hematopoietic cell transplantation. Study-level results: After transplant, recipient diversity fell while pathologically expanded clonotypes grew through day 180.

The CDR3 is 16 residues long. Sequencing used immunoSEQ multiplex PCR; TCRdb keeps in-frame clones, though not all of them. The sample has about 26,000 clones; 84% are singletons. In its sample, this clone ranks as medium-sized. The antigen is not known. Time point here: recipient sample about 28 days before transplant, after cytoreduction. The specimen comprised peripheral blood mononuclear cells, sampled before stem cell transplant. The TCR originated in a woman aged 60 to 75 with acute myeloid leukemia. Some clones in this sample may be carry-over from other donors' samples. The V call is TRBV21-1, the J call TRBJ2-7; TRBD1, as called in the table, went unchecked against the DNA. TRBV21-1 is a pseudogene. CDR3 amino acids: CASMLGPGHLTGEQYF. For the CDR3, the DNA is TGTGCCAGCATGCTTGGACCGGGACACCTAACGGGCGAGCAGTACTTC.